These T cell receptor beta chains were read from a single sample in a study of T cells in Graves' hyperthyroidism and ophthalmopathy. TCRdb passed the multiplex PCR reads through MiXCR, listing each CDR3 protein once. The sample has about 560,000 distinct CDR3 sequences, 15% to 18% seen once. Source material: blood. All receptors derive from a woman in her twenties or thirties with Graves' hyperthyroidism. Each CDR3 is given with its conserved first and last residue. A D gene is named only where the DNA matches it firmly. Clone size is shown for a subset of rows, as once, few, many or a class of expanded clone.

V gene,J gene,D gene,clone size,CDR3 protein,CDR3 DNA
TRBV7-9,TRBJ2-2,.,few,CASSRANTGELFF,TGTGCCAGCAGCCGCGCGAACACCGGGGAGCTGTTTTTT
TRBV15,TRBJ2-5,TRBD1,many,CATSRGTGRPEETQYF,TGTGCCACCAGCAGAGGGACAGGGAGACCCGAAGAGACCCAGTACTTC
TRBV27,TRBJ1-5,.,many,CASSLSFTGFVNQPQHF,TGTGCCAGCAGTTTATCGTTCACAGGTTTCGTGAATCAGCCCCAGCATTTT
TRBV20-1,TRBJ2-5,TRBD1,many,CSAETGGSETQYF,TGCAGTGCTGAGACAGGGGGCTCGGAGACCCAGTACTTC
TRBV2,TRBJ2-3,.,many,CASSLTQDLRSSTDTQYF,TGTGCCAGCTCCCTCACCCAAGATCTGCGTTCTAGCACAGATACGCAGTATTTT
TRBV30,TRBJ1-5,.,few,CAWSVAGSRPQHF,TGTGCCTGGAGTGTAGCCGGATCTCGGCCCCAGCATTTT
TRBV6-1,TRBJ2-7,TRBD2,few,CASSRRLAGGASYEQYF,TGTGCCAGCAGTCGCAGACTAGCGGGAGGGGCCTCCTACGAGCAGTACTTC
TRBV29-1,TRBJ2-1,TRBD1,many,CSVNRDRVGNEQFF,TGCAGCGTAAACCGGGACAGGGTTGGCAATGAGCAGTTCTTC
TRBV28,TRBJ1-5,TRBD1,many,CASSLRPGQVLYSNQPQHF,TGTGCCAGCAGCCTACGACCGGGACAGGTGTTGTATAGCAATCAGCCCCAGCATTTT
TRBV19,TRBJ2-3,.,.,CASKSGSRSYTDTQYF,TGTGCCAGTAAATCCGGATCCAGAAGTTACACAGATACGCAGTATTTT
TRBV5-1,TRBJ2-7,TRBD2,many,CASSLDSGMIYEQYF,TGCGCCAGCAGCTTGGATAGCGGGATGATCTACGAGCAGTACTTC
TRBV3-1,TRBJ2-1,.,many,CASSQRGFSGNYNEQFF,TGTGCCAGCAGCCAAAGAGGTTTTAGCGGTAACTACAATGAGCAGTTCTTC
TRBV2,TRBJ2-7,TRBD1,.,CASRETQGSSYEQYF,TGTGCCAGCAGGGAGACACAGGGGAGCTCCTACGAGCAGTACTTC
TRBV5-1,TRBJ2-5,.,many,CASSSSYQETQYF,TGCGCCAGCAGCTCCTCGTACCAAGAGACCCAGTACTTC
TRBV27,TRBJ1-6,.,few,CASSPTGYNSPLHF,TGTGCCAGCAGCCCGACAGGATATAATTCACCCCTCCACTTT
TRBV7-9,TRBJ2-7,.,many,CASSEDPKQYF,TGTGCCAGCAGCGAGGACCCGAAGCAGTACTTC
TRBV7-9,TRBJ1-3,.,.,CASARSDNSGNTIYF,TGTGCCAGCGCCAGATCGGACAATTCTGGAAACACCATATATTTT
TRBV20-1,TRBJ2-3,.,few,CSARLGLRDTQYF,TGCAGTGCCAGGCTAGGTTTGAGGGATACGCAGTATTTT
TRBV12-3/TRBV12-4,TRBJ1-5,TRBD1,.,CASSFKTGQGFNQPQHF,TGTGCCAGCAGTTTCAAGACGGGACAGGGGTTCAATCAGCCCCAGCATTTT
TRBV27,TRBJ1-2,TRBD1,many,CASGTGENYGYTF,TGTGCCAGCGGGACAGGGGAGAACTATGGCTACACCTTC
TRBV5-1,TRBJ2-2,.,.,CATRWDTGELFF,TGCGCCACCCGGTGGGATACCGGGGAGCTGTTTTTT
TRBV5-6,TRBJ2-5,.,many,CASSLAGVGVETQYF,TGTGCCAGCAGCTTGGCGGGAGTAGGGGTAGAGACCCAGTACTTC
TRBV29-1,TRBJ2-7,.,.,CSVEATSGREQYF,TGCAGCGTTGAAGCGACCTCCGGTCGCGAGCAGTACTTC
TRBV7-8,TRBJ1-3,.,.,CASSLSWSSGNTIYF,TGTGCCAGCAGCTTATCGTGGAGCTCTGGAAACACCATATATTTT
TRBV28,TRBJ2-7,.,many,CASSFGGQSYEQYF,TGTGCCAGCAGTTTCGGGGGACAAAGCTACGAGCAGTACTTC
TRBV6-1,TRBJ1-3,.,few,CASSQAWRAIGNTIYF,TGTGCCAGCAGTCAAGCTTGGAGGGCGATTGGAAACACCATATATTTT
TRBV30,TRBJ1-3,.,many,CAWSRGSSGNTIYF,TGTGCCTGGAGTAGGGGAAGCTCTGGAAACACCATATATTTT
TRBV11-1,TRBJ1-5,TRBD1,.,CASSLTGGAEPQHF,TGTGCCAGCAGCTTGACAGGGGGCGCGGAGCCCCAGCATTTT
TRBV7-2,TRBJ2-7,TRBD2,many,CASSWTSGTSYEQYF,TGTGCCAGCAGCTGGACTAGCGGAACCTCCTACGAGCAGTACTTC
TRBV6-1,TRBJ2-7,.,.,CASTPTRDRSYEQYF,TGTGCCAGCACTCCTACCCGGGACCGCTCCTACGAGCAGTACTTC
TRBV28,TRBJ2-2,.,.,CASSSIHRNTGELFF,TGTGCCAGCAGTTCTATCCACAGGAACACCGGGGAGCTGTTTTTT
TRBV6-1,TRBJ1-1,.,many,CASSEALVGNTEAFF,TGTGCCAGCAGTGAAGCTTTGGTGGGGAACACTGAAGCTTTCTTT
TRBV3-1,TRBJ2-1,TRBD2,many,CASSQFGVAGAGSYNEQFF,TGTGCCAGCAGCCAATTCGGGGTAGCGGGAGCGGGCTCCTACAATGAGCAGTTCTTC
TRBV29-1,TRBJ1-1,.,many,CSVAWQGSDTEAFF,TGCAGCGTTGCTTGGCAGGGGAGTGACACTGAAGCTTTCTTT
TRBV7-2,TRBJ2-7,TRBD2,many,CASSRTSGVDSYEQYF,TGTGCCAGCAGCCGGACTAGCGGGGTGGACTCCTACGAGCAGTACTTC
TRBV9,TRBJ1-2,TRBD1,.,CASSVEEGAAFYTF,TGTGCCAGCAGCGTAGAGGAGGGGGCGGCGTTCTACACCTTC
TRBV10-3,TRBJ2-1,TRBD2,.,CAISESTSGTRDEQFF,TGTGCCATCAGTGAGTCAACTAGCGGGACTAGGGATGAGCAGTTCTTC
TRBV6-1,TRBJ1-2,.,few,CASRGQLYGYTF,TGTGCCAGCAGAGGACAGCTCTATGGCTACACCTTC
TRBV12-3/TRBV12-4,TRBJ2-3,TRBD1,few,CASSQGGSSTDTQYF,TGTGCCAGCAGTCAAGGGGGCTCTAGCACAGATACGCAGTATTTT
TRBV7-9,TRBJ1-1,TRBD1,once,CASSKDRTGETEAFF,TGTGCCAGCAGCAAAGATAGGACAGGGGAAACTGAAGCTTTCTTT
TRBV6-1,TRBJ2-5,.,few,CASSEYRGGETQYF,TGTGCCAGCAGTGAATATAGAGGAGGAGAGACCCAGTACTTC
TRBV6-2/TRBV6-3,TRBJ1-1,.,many,CASSYFTGQNTEAFF,TGTGCCAGCAGTTACTTCACGGGGCAGAACACTGAAGCTTTCTTT
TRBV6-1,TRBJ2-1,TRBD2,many,CASKAGAYNEQFF,TGTGCCAGCAAAGCGGGAGCCTACAATGAGCAGTTCTTC
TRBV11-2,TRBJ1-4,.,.,CASSLAGTGREKLFF,TGTGCCAGCAGCTTAGCGGGGACCGGGCGAGAAAAACTGTTTTTT
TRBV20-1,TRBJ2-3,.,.,CSARDWGRSTDTQYF,TGCAGTGCTAGAGATTGGGGGAGGAGCACAGATACGCAGTATTTT
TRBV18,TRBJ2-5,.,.,CASSQTGRQETQYF,TGTGCCAGCTCACAGACAGGGAGGCAAGAGACCCAGTACTTC
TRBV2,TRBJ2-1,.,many,CASRLGPSNEQFF,TGTGCCAGCAGGTTGGGACCCAGCAATGAGCAGTTCTTC
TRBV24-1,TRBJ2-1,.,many,CATSESGTPDNEQFF,TGTGCCACCAGTGAATCCGGGACGCCCGACAATGAGCAGTTCTTC
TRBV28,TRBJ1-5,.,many,CASSAEVGYNQPQHF,TGTGCCAGCAGCGCCGAAGTGGGATACAATCAGCCCCAGCATTTT
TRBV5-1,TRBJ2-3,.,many,CASSASDRSTDTQYF,TGCGCCAGCAGCGCGAGCGACAGGAGCACAGATACGCAGTATTTT
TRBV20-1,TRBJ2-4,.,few,CSARVAHLAKNIQYF,TGCAGTGCTAGAGTAGCACACCTAGCCAAAAACATTCAGTACTTC